This TCR beta chain was captured by sequencing in a study of cytomegalovirus exposure and HLA in healthy donors (dated by TCRdb to 2015 to 2018). Looking at the study overall: In an earlier analysis of fewer than 750 of the donors, approximately 260 Gb of sequence data and some 120 million unique TCR beta sequences from about 179 million T cells were reported. All discovery cohort repertoires had been generated on a single sequencing platform. In the later analysis, no new phenotypic data were used to find candidate immune exposures; instead, reliance was placed on TCR beta sequences and their occurrence across donors. The aim of the study was to test whether cataloging public T cell receptors could identify signatures of past pathogen exposure. An early release covering roughly 600 HLA-typed donors comprised around 300 gigabases of sequencing data and 65 million to 100 million unique TCR sequences. Class I and class II HLA loci were covered by the typing at four-digit resolution. To study patterns of TCR occurrence, a later analysis re-analyzed previously published TCR beta repertoires from 500 to 850 donors and added high-resolution HLA genotyping. Besides the first cohort of 666 subjects, a separate validation cohort made up of some 110 different subjects was used. In a later genetic analysis, genome-wide SNP genotypes for about three fifths of the 666 donors were used, and that subset was treated as a discovery cohort. A handful of DR-DQ haplotypes were handled as single units for association and clustering because linkage in the cohort was strong. The T cell repertoires of under 700 subjects were profiled by immunosequencing and related to cytomegalovirus serostatus. Among some 410 genotyped donors of the cohort, an average of around 250,000 unique TCR beta nucleotide sequences was sequenced per donor, of which about 19% were non-productive. Donor age, sex, ethnicity and CMV serostatus were compiled alongside the repertoire data. An earlier analysis of 587 of the donors used high-throughput TCR beta sequencing to judge whether each TCR beta V gene segment behaved as functional or pseudogenic. High-throughput TCR immunosequencing, statistical association of individual TCRs with disease status, and machine learning were combined to predict cytomegalovirus infection status. Of the roughly 410 genotyped donors, 65% to 90% were placed in the genetic ancestry cluster associated with self-reported Caucasian donors. The number of donors typed differed by locus, with about 620-630 for A, B, C, DRB1 and DQB1, 522 for DQA1, 600 to 610 for DPA1, and 450 to 480 for DPB1.

What the work shows at the level of the full study, not this receptor alone: The classifier was reported to diagnose cytomegalovirus status with high specificity and sensitivity in both the original and validation cohorts. Because the 87-base-pair reads could not distinguish some IMGT-functional V segments, including TRBV6-2 and TRBV6-3, those segments were excluded. A further reported finding was that TCR beta sequences accurately predicted the HLA-A and HLA-B alleles for most subjects in the first cohort. In a later analysis, the rate of TCR association differed among HLA loci, with DRB1 alleles having the most associated TCRs and HLA-C alleles having the fewest. The sequencing pipeline was judged likely to have produced a cluster of highly shared sequence variants as a technical artifact. In this cohort, only TCR beta chains were sequenced, and detectable features were limited by the absence of alpha or paired-chain data. According to a later genetic analysis, donors in an Asian-associated ancestry cluster had fewer N-insertions in productive TCRs than the roughly 700-donor mean. A later analysis found that most CMV-associated TCR beta chains appeared HLA-restricted, with HLA associations seemingly driven largely by CMV exposure. A later analysis reported that several top co-occurrence clusters appeared linked to parvovirus B19, influenza, CMV and Epstein-Barr virus. Sequencing depth was assumed to be roughly uniform across donors in the presence/absence analyses, though that assumption may not hold. In the study, 164 TCR beta chains were listed as associated with cytomegalovirus. A few of the identified cytomegalovirus-associated TCR beta chains were confirmed in vitro to be specific for cytomegalovirus antigens. According to the authors, the approach could potentially be generalized to other disease states and immunological phenotypes. Correlated functional status among segregating V segments might reflect linkage disequilibrium, but an unknown experimental factor could not be ruled out. An earlier analysis of around 540 of the donors showed that most TCR beta V segments appeared in productive rearrangements either about 90% or about 30% of the time, which broadly matched IMGT annotations. Because HLA typing was unavailable for some donors at each locus, only the typed subset was used in association tests. An association between a missense DCLRE1C variant and V-gene and J-gene trimming of TCR beta chains was found in a later genetic analysis and replicated in an independent cohort. Assigning TCR associations to individual alleles was difficult when HLA alleles, especially DR and DQ, strongly co-occurred. The only immune exposure information available for the cohort was CMV serostatus. A later analysis found that HLA-associated TCR beta chains were more clonally expanded and had lower generation probabilities than equally common non-associated chains. The earlier analysis of 450 to 700 of the donors excluded roughly 17 rarely observed V segments, including chromosome 9 orphons, because counts were too low. In a later analysis, 16,951 TCR beta sequences were associated with specific HLA alleles at a false discovery rate of 0.05. Most TCR sequences were observed very rarely across donors, whereas some public TCRs were present in many individuals.

On this clone itself: Its antigen has not been determined. Per-nucleotide qualities are absent, and no much larger clonotype sits a single base away.

The CDR3 contains 15 residues, cysteine and phenylalanine counted. Only CDR3 DNA remains: 45 bases, in frame from the first base. Based on the germline V gene (reference sequence), the CDR1 and CDR2 sequences are SGHNT and YYREEE. V loses 5 bases at its end and J loses 5 bases; junction bases beyond the gene matches: 9. In total, just over 650 healthy bone marrow donors made up the cohort. All cohort members were sampled while nominally healthy, although unrecorded immune exposures were likely present. The donor tested CMV seronegative and was one of the 352 seronegative cohort members. Each donor provided a peripheral blood sample, and peripheral blood mononuclear cells were used for TCR beta sequencing. Genomic DNA was extracted from the blood cell samples with the Qiagen DNeasy Blood Extraction Kit. Libraries were built with the immunoSEQ multiplex PCR assay. The multiplex PCR relied on a mix of 60 forward primers for TCR Vbeta segments and 13 reverse primers for TCR Jbeta segments. Amplification of the CDR3 region of rearranged TCR beta genes was performed with a multiplex PCR assay on genomic DNA. On the Illumina HiSeq System, the amplified TCR beta libraries were sequenced as 87-base-pair reads. Under the source paper's analysis protocol: In a later analysis, roughly 80 million unique TCR beta chains were counted across the roughly 670 repertoires, and approximately 9.9 million of these chains were shared by at least two donors. Raw reads were error-corrected and collapsed into unique sequences with a nearest-neighbor algorithm that merged closely related sequences to remove PCR and sequencing errors. V, D and J gene segments were assigned by aligning CDR3 sequences to IMGT reference sequences. For a sequence to be retained, a match of at least six nucleotides was required to both a V gene segment and a J gene segment. Rearrangements were classified as productive when the CDR3 lacked stop codons and remained in frame with V and J, and all other rearrangements were classified as non-productive. CDR3 was defined according to IMGT convention as the region running from the second conserved V-encoded cysteine to the conserved J-encoded phenylalanine. The earlier analysis of about 560 of the donors excluded any sequence lacking an unambiguous match to a single V gene segment. An earlier analysis of approximately 590 of the donors called V segments functional above 56.7% productive rearrangements and segregating when the between-donor standard deviation exceeded 5%. A statistical classification framework was developed to diagnose cytomegalovirus status using the catalog of TCR beta chain sequences. A later analysis assigned V and J genes by comparing TCR nucleotide sequences with IMGT/GENE-DB human TR gene sequences. Using the TCRdist pipeline, a later analysis assigned CDR3 sequences along with most-parsimonious VDJ recombination scenarios. In a later analysis, each TCR beta chain was defined by its CDR3 amino acid sequence together with its V-gene family, and reads lacking a unique V-gene family were excluded. In a later analysis, a few hundred highly shared, low-generation-probability nucleotide sequences were removed to address suspected cross-contamination and a sequencing artifact. For each public chain, a later analysis derived a clonal expansion index from normalized ranks of inferred template counts within each repertoire. In a later analysis, generation probabilities were computed using a VDJ recombination model fitted to out-of-frame rearrangements, and the results were checked against IGoR. In a later analysis, TCR-TCR, TCR-HLA and TCR-CMV co-occurrence was scored with hypergeometric tests, and a repertoire-size bias correction was applied to TCR pairs. False discovery rates were estimated in a later analysis by permuting HLA or CMV assignments 20 times. In a later analysis, co-occurring TCRs were grouped with DBSCAN, and TCRdist sequence similarity was added when clustering was performed within HLA-allele-positive subsets. Co-occurrence clustering excluded repertoires with fewer than 30,000 or more than 120,000 public chains, plus five with anomalous nucleotide sharing. TCRdb stores this immuneACCESS table with in-frame sequences only. Part of the clones is absent; in the studies checked, under half of the shortfall reflects unresolved V genes, and no reason is known for the rest. V and J calls and clone size follow that table, whereas D and trimming were derived from the DNA. The sample includes some 200,000 clones, with approximately 79% observed a single time. The ten largest clones add up to around 1.7% of the sample.

This TCR was recovered from a man younger than 35 in good health and CMV-seronegative. Source material: PBMCs. This chain joins TRBV5-4 to TRBJ2-3; 9 nucleotides in the junction match TRBD1. At the DNA level, the sequence is TGTGCCAGCAGTCGCCGGGACAGGGCTCAAGATACGCAGTATTTT. Its translation reads: CASSRRDRAQDTQYF.